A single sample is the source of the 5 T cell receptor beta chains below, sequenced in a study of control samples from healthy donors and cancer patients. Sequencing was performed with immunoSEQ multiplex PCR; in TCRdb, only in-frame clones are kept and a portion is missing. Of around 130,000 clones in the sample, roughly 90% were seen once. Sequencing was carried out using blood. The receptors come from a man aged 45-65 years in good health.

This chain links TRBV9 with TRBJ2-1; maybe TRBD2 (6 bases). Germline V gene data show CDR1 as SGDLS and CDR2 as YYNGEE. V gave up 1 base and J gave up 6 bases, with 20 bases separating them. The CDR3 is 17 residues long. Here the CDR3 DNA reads TGTGCCAGCAGCGTATTCCCCCAACGGGGGATAGGCAATGAGCAGTTCTTC. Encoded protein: CASSVFPQRGIGNEQFF.

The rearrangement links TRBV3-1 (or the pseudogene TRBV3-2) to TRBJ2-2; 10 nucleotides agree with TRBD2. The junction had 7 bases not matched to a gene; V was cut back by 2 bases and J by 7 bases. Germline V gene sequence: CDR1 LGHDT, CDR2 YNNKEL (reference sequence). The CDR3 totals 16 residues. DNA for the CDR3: TGTGCCAGCAGCCAAACAGCGGGGGGGCCTATCGGGGAGCTGTTTTTT. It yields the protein CASSQTAGGPIGELFF.

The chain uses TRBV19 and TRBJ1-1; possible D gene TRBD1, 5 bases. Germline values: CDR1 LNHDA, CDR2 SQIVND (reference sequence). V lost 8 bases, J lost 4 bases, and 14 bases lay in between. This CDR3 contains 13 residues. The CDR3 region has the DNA TGTGCCAGTCGGCCGGGGCTGAGCACTGAAGCTTTCTTT. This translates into CASRPGLSTEAFF.

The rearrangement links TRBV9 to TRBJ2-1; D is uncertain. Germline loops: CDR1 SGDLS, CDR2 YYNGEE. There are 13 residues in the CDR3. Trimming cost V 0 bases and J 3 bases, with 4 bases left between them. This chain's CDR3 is CASSVESYNEQFF. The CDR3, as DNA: TGTGCCAGCAGCGTAGAAAGCTACAATGAGCAGTTCTTC. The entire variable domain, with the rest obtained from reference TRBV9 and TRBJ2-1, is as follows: DSGVTQTPKHLITATGQRVTLRCSPRSGDLSVYWYQQSLDQGLQFLIQYYNGEERAKGNILERFSAQQFPDLHSELNLSSLELGDSALYFCASSVESYNEQFFGPGTRLTVL.

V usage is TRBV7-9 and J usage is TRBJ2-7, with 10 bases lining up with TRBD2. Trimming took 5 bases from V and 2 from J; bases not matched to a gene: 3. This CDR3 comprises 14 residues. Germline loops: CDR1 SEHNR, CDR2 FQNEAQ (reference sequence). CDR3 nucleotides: TGTGCCAGCAGCGAACTAGCGGGGACCTACGAGCAGTACTTC. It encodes CASSELAGTYEQYF.